The sequence of this TCR beta chain was determined in a study of blood T cell repertoires in COVID-19. Study-wide background: The study drew acute and convalescent COVID-19 samples from the United States, Italy and Spain. PBMCs, B-cell-depleted T cells, or T cells were the source of the cDNA or gDNA that made up the material.

Generated by immunoSEQ multiplex PCR, the TCRdb table keeps only in-frame clones and is missing some. Of about 64,000 clones listed, 81% are singletons. CDR3 length: 14 residues. The germline V gene has CDR1 SGHRS and CDR2 YFSETQ. V dropped 0 bases and J dropped 1 base, with 7 bases sitting between them. This receptor was identified in an elderly man with acute or convalescent COVID-19. The sample was peripheral blood. This chain joins TRBV5-1 and TRBJ1-1; D is perhaps TRBD1 (5 bases). The CDR3 DNA is TGCGCCAGCAGCTTGGGACAGAAGAACACTGAAGCTTTCTTT. Its translation is CASSLGQKNTEAFF.